The clone carrying this T cell receptor (beta chain) appeared once. These data originate in a study of blood T cells in healthy people across ages. Trimming cost V 5 bases and J 12 bases; bases outside gene matches: 6. Germline V gives CDR1 MNHEY, CDR2 SMNVEV (reference sequence). The CDR3 loop spans 12 amino acids. A second PCR, run for about 6 to 11 cycles, used a sample-barcoded 5' primer plus a J-beta primer mix. Using its own MiXCR run on the 5' RACE reads, TCRdb lists one record per CDR3 protein. The profile covers 1 million or so distinct CDR3 sequences, with over 35% appearing a single time and around 18% taken by the ten largest. Each sample had at least 7 million PBMCs isolated.

The chain carries TRBV27 and TRBJ2-1; TRBD1 matches 8 bases. The receptor's source is a woman aged 55-70 years in good health. Sequencing used blood. The CDR3 nucleotides are TGTGCCAGCAGTCCGGACAGGGTATGGCAGTTCTTC. Translating gives CASSPDRVWQFF.